The rows below give T cell receptor beta chains drawn from one sample of a study of T cell responses to AZD1222 COVID-19 vaccine. Some clones are missing from TCRdb's copy, which holds only in-frame ones; the method was immunoSEQ multiplex PCR. Among some 120,000 clones listed, 80% to 90% were seen once. The sample here was peripheral blood, taken 28 days after the second AZD1222 dose. The receptors shown here come from an adult who received the AZD1222 COVID-19 vaccine. CDR3s include the opening cysteine and the closing phenylalanine or tryptophan. D genes are given only for firm matches. Part of the rows lack a size; the others show once, few, many or a class for expanded clones.

CATSKSGTGGHQPQHF TGTGCCACCAGCAAATCCGGGACAGGGGGTCATCAGCCCCAGCATTTT TRBJ1-5 TRBD1 few TRBV15
CASRLRTDTQYF TGTGCCAGCAGATTAAGGACAGATACGCAGTATTTT TRBJ2-3 - - TRBV28
CASSEAGVAEYF TGTGCCAGCAGTGAAGCGGGTGTTGCGGAGTACTTC TRBJ2-7 - few TRBV2
CASSLDKGPRHGYTF TGTGCCAGCAGCTTAGATAAGGGCCCTAGACATGGCTACACCTTC TRBJ1-2 - - TRBV7-9
CASSSDGNYGYTF TGTGCCAGCAGCTCGGACGGTAACTATGGCTACACCTTC TRBJ1-2 - - TRBV7-8
CASSLVRVGGTEAFF TGTGCCAGCAGCTTAGTACGGGTGGGAGGAACTGAAGCTTTCTTT TRBJ1-1 - - TRBV13
CSARISLETQYF TGCAGCGCAAGGATTAGCCTCGAGACCCAGTACTTC TRBJ2-5 - - TRBV29-1
CASSLGRGIANTGELFF TGCGCCAGCAGCTTGGGCAGGGGGATCGCGAACACCGGGGAGCTGTTTTTT TRBJ2-2 TRBD1 - TRBV5-1
CASRRDRNTEAFF TGCGCCAGCCGGCGAGACAGGAACACTGAAGCTTTCTTT TRBJ1-1 - - TRBV5-1
CASSLGEAADTQYF TGCGCCAGCAGCTTGGGGGAGGCGGCGGATACGCAGTATTTT TRBJ2-3 - once TRBV5-1
CASSLAGSPYEQYF TGTGCCAGCAGTTTAGCGGGATCCCCCTACGAGCAGTACTTC TRBJ2-7 - - TRBV27
CASSLSGYTYEQYF TGTGCCAGCAGCTTGTCGGGGTACACCTACGAGCAGTACTTC TRBJ2-7 - - TRBV5-6
CASSMFGQGADNEQFF TGTGCCAGTAGTATGTTTGGACAGGGGGCGGATAATGAGCAGTTCTTC TRBJ2-1 TRBD1 few TRBV19
CASSLAFRDSNQPQHF TGTGCCAGCAGCTTAGCTTTCAGGGATAGCAATCAGCCCCAGCATTTT TRBJ1-5 - - TRBV7-2
CASSPVSGLASYEQYF TGTGCCAGCAGCCCCGTGTCGGGACTAGCATCCTACGAGCAGTACTTC TRBJ2-7 TRBD2 - TRBV5-6
CASRRGNPTSYEQYF TGTGCCAGCAGAAGGGGAAATCCCACTTCCTACGAGCAGTACTTC TRBJ2-7 - - TRBV6-4
CASSAGYEQYF TGTGCCAGCAGCGCGGGGTACGAGCAGTACTTC TRBJ2-7 - once TRBV9
CASRGLRGALNTGELFF TGTGCCAGCAGGGGTTTGAGGGGCGCGTTAAACACCGGGGAGCTGTTTTTT TRBJ2-2 - once TRBV11-2
CASSFTGTGGHNQPQHF TGTGCCAGCAGTTTTACCGGGACAGGGGGCCACAATCAGCCCCAGCATTTT TRBJ1-5 TRBD1 - TRBV27
CASSLPGYGYTF TGTGCCAGCAGCTTGCCAGGGTATGGCTACACCTTC TRBJ1-2 - - TRBV5-4
CSVIRGAGYGYTF TGCAGCGTTATACGAGGGGCTGGCTATGGCTACACCTTC TRBJ1-2 - once TRBV29-1
CASSPPGFGQFF TGTGCCAGCAGCCCGCCGGGCTTCGGGCAGTTCTTC TRBJ2-1 - - TRBV7-2
CASSLPGTGTYEQYF TGTGCCAGCAGTTTACCCGGGACAGGGACTTACGAGCAGTACTTC TRBJ2-7 TRBD1 - TRBV28
CASSPDRVNYYEQYF TGTGCCAGCAGTCCCGACAGGGTGAATTATTACGAGCAGTACTTC TRBJ2-7 TRBD1 - TRBV27
CASSQDLGDKIYGYTF TGCGCCAGCAGCCAAGATCTGGGGGACAAGATCTATGGCTACACCTTC TRBJ1-2 - - TRBV4-3
CALRGGAANGYTF TGCGCCCTCCGCGGGGGGGCGGCAAATGGCTACACCTTC TRBJ1-2 - - TRBV10-2
CASSLGNTGELFF TGTGCCAGTAGTCTGGGGAACACCGGGGAGCTGTTTTTT TRBJ2-2 - - TRBV19
CASSLEGSGGTEAFF TGCGCCAGCAGCTTGGAGGGATCGGGCGGCACTGAAGCTTTCTTT TRBJ1-1 - - TRBV5-1
CASSNRPPYEQYF TGTGCCAGTAGTAACAGACCCCCCTACGAGCAGTACTTC TRBJ2-7 - - TRBV19
CASSESAEYQPQHF TGCGCCAGCAGTGAGTCGGCGGAATATCAGCCCCAGCATTTT TRBJ1-5 - - TRBV10-2
CASSLRGSNTEAFF TGTGCCAGCAGCCTCAGGGGCTCGAACACTGAAGCTTTCTTT TRBJ1-1 - few TRBV3-1/TRBV3-2
CSVEEHRATEAFF TGCAGCGTTGAAGAACACAGGGCCACTGAAGCTTTCTTT TRBJ1-1 - - TRBV29-1
CSVLRDSSYEQYF TGCAGCGTTCTCCGGGACAGCTCCTACGAGCAGTACTTC TRBJ2-7 TRBD1 - TRBV29-1
CASSKAGANSPLHF TGTGCCAGCAGTAAGGCAGGTGCCAATTCACCCCTCCACTTT TRBJ1-6 - - TRBV27
CASSLKASSSEQYF TGTGCCAGCAGTTTAAAAGCTAGCTCATCCGAGCAGTACTTC TRBJ2-7 - - TRBV27
CASSDGGLTEAFF TGTGCCAGCAGCGATGGGGGCCTAACTGAAGCTTTCTTT TRBJ1-1 - - TRBV9
CASSLVDRGNEQFF TGTGCCAGCAGCTTAGTAGACAGGGGGAATGAGCAGTTCTTC TRBJ2-1 TRBD1 - TRBV7-9
CASRYSGGRETQYF TGTGCCAGCAGGTACTCGGGGGGCCGGGAGACCCAGTACTTC TRBJ2-5 - - TRBV28
CASSQKKAGGSSAANTGELFF TGTGCCAGCAGTCAGAAAAAAGCGGGGGGCTCTTCAGCCGCGAACACCGGGGAGCTGTTTTTT TRBJ2-2 TRBD2 - TRBV27
CASSTGQGSTDTQYF TGTGCCAGCAGCACCGGACAGGGGAGCACAGATACGCAGTATTTT TRBJ2-3 TRBD1 - TRBV7-2
CATVLGSEKLFF TGTGCCACGGTTTTAGGAAGCGAAAAACTGTTTTTT TRBJ1-4 - - TRBV28
CASSASGGQETQYF TGTGCCAGCAGCGCAAGCGGGGGCCAAGAGACCCAGTACTTC TRBJ2-5 TRBD2 once TRBV9
CASSLYNSRGYEQYF TGTGCCAGCAGTTTATACAACAGTCGGGGCTACGAGCAGTACTTC TRBJ2-7 - - TRBV27
CASSSLGGPGPYEQYF TGTGCCAGCAGTTCCCTAGGAGGTCCGGGTCCCTACGAGCAGTACTTC TRBJ2-7 - few TRBV28
CASSFNEYGYTF TGTGCCAGCAGCTTCAACGAGTATGGCTACACCTTC TRBJ1-2 - - TRBV7-9
CASSPSAGTYEQYF TGTGCCAGCAGCCCCTCAGCGGGCACCTACGAGCAGTACTTC TRBJ2-7 - - TRBV3-1/TRBV3-2
CASSLYTEKLFF TGTGCCAGCAGCCTTTACACGGAAAAACTGTTTTTT TRBJ1-4 - - TRBV7-8
CASSPGTGGSNEQFF TGTGCCAGCAGTCCAGGGACAGGGGGCTCTAATGAGCAGTTCTTC TRBJ2-1 TRBD1 - TRBV6-5
CASKDSTFMNTEAFF TGTGCCAGCAAAGACAGCACCTTCATGAACACTGAAGCTTTCTTT TRBJ1-1 - - TRBV6-5
CASSQDGQLSYGYTF TGCGCCAGCAGCCAAGATGGGCAACTCTCCTATGGCTACACCTTC TRBJ1-2 - few TRBV4-3
CASSPGYVNQPQHF TGTGCCAGCTCACCAGGGTATGTCAATCAGCCCCAGCATTTT TRBJ1-5 - - TRBV18
CASRIGTSGGAEQYF TGTGCCAGCAGAATCGGGACTAGCGGGGGGGCCGAGCAGTACTTC TRBJ2-7 TRBD2 - TRBV6-5